A single sample is the source of the 5 T cell receptor beta chains below, sequenced in a study of circulating tumor DNA in untreated peripheral T-cell lymphoma. Sequencing used immunoSEQ multiplex PCR; TCRdb keeps in-frame clones, though not all of them. The table includes about 10,000 clones, around 76% detected once. Material: tumor tissue. The source is a human donor with peripheral T-cell lymphoma.

The rearrangement links TRBV29-1 to TRBJ2-2, with D perhaps TRBD2 (5 bases). This CDR3 contains 14 residues. CDR1 is SQVTM and CDR2 is ANQGSEA in the germline V gene. Trimming pared 5 bases from V and 3 bases from J, leaving 13 bases between. CDR3 bases: TGCAGCGTTCTTCTGGACGGGGACACCGGGGAGCTGTTTTTT. Its translation is CSVLLDGDTGELFF.

This clone came up once. V and J are TRBV10-2 and TRBJ1-5; D gene uncertain. V gave up 8 bases and J gave up 4 bases, with 18 bases separating them. The CDR3 extends over 15 amino acids. CDR1 and CDR2 from the germline V gene are WSHSY and SAAADI. The CDR3 region has the DNA TGCGCCAGCTGTAGAGGAATTCTCTCTAATCAGCCCCAGCATTTT. It translates to CASCRGILSNQPQHF.

The V and J genes are TRBV30 and TRBJ1-2, with D possibly matching TRBD1 (5 bases). Trimming removed 8 bases at V and 5 bases at J, with 12 bases between. CDR1 and CDR2 from the germline V gene are GTSNPN and SVGIG (reference sequence). This CDR3 is 11 amino acids long. This chain's CDR3 is CAGDPGYGYTF. For the CDR3, the DNA is TGTGCCGGGGACCCGGGGTATGGCTACACCTTC. Complete variable domain (other parts from reference TRBV30 and TRBJ1-2): SQTIHQWPATLVQPVGSPLSLECTVEGTSNPNLYWYRQAAGRGLQLLFYSVGIGQISSEVPQNLSASRPQDRQFILSSKKLLLSDSGFYLCAGDPGYGYTFGSGTRLTVV.

The genes are TRBV30 and TRBJ1-5; 11 nucleotides match TRBD1. With 5 bases clipped from V and 3 bases from J, the junction kept 3 bases outside the gene matches. Germline values: CDR1 GTSNPN, CDR2 SVGIG (reference sequence). The length of the CDR3 is 14 residues. DNA of the CDR3: TGTGCCTGGGGACAGGGGGCAAACAATCAGCCCCAGCATTTT. Translating it yields CAWGQGANNQPQHF.

This rearrangement joins TRBV12-5 to TRBJ2-2, with D perhaps matching TRBD2 (5 bases). CDR3 size: 18 residues. In germline, CDR1 is LGHNT, CDR2 FRNRAP. Trimming stripped 3 bases from V and 0 bases from J, with 17 bases between. The CDR3 loop reads CASGFTRGLVANTGELFF. The CDR3 DNA reads as TGTGCTAGTGGTTTTACCCGAGGACTGGTCGCGAACACCGGGGAGCTGTTTTTT.